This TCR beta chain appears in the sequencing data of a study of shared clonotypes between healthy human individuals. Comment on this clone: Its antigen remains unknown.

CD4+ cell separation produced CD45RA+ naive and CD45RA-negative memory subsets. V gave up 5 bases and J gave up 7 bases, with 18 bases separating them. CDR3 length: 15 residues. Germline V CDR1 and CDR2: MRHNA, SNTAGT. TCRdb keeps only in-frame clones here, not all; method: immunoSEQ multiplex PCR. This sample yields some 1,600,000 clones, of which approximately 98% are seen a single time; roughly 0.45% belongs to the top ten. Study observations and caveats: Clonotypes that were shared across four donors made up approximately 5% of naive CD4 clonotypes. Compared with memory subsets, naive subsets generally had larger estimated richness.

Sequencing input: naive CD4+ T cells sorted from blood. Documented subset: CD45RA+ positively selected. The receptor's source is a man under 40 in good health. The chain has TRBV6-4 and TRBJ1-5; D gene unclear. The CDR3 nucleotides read TGTGCCAGCAGTCAAGAACCTACAAAAGGCCAGCCCCAGCATTTT. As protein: CASSQEPTKGQPQHF.